This TCR beta chain was recorded in a study of cytomegalovirus exposure and HLA in healthy donors. A multiplex PCR was run with 60 Vbeta primers and 13 Jbeta primers. The repertoire was sequenced with immunoSEQ multiplex PCR; TCRdb's copy has only in-frame clones and lacks some. The sample totals 70,000 to 85,000 clones; its top ten clones hold 6.5% to 8.5%. Sequenced sample: PBMCs. This clonotype was sampled from a female donor in good health and CMV-seropositive.

CDR3 amino acids: CASSQDRGFEQYF. Written as DNA, the CDR3 is TGCGCCAGCAGCCAAGACAGGGGTTTCGAGCAGTACTTC. The rearrangement uses TRBV4-3 and TRBJ2-5; possibly TRBD1 for D (6 bases). The DNA end is a closer match to TRBJ2-7, so the J assignment may be wrong. The germline CDR1 and CDR2 sequences are LGHNA and YSLEER. The CDR3 totals 13 residues.